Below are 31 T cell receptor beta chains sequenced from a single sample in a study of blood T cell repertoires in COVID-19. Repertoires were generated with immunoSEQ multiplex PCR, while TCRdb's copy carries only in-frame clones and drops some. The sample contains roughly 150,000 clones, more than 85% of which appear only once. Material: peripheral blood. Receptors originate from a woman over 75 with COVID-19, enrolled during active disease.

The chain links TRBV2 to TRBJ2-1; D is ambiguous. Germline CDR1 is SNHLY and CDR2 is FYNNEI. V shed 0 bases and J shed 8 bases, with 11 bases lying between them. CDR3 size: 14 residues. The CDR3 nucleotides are TGTGCCAGCAGTGAAGCGCCGCACTCGGATGAGCAGTTCTTC. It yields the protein CASSEAPHSDEQFF.

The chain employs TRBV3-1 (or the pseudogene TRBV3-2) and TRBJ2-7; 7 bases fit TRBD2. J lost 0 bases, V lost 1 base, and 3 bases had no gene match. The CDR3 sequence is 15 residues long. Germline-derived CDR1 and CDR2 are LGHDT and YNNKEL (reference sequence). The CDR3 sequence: CASSQVAGASYEQYF. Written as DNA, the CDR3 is TGTGCCAGCAGCCAAGTAGCGGGCGCCTCCTACGAGCAGTACTTC.

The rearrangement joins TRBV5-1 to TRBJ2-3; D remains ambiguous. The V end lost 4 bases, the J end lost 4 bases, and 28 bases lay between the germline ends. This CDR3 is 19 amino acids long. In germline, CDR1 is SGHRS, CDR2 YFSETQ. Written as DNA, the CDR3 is TGCGCCAGCAGCACCTATCCGAGCCGCGGTGATTGGAGTGCAGATACGCAGTATTTT. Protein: CASSTYPSRGDWSADTQYF.

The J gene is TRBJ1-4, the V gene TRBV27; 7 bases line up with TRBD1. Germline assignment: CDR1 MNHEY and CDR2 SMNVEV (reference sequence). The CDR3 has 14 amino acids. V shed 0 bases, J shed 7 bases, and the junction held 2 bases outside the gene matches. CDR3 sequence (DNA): TGTGCCAGCAGTTTATCAAGACAGGGTGAAAAACTGTTTTTT. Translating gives CASSLSRQGEKLFF.

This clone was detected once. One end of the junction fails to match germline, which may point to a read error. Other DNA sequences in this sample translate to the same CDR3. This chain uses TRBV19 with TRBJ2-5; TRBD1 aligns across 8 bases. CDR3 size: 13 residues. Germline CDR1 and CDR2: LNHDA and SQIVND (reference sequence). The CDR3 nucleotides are TGTGCCAGTAAGGGCAGGGGGCAAGAGACTCAGTACTTC. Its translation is CASKGRGQETQYF. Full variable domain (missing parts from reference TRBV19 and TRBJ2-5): DGGITQSPKYLFRKEGQNVTLSCEQNLNHDAMYWYRQDPGQGLRLIYYSQIVNDFQKGDIAEGYSVSREKKESFPLTVTSAQKNPTAFYLCASKGRGQETQYFGPGTRLLVL.

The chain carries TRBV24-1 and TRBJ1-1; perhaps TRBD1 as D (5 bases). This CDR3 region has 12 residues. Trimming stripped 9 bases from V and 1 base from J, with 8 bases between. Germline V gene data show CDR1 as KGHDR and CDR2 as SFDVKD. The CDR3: CATRTGNTEAFF. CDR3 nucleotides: TGTGCCACCCGCACAGGGAACACTGAAGCTTTCTTT.

The CDR3 sequence: CASSSQDRGIYEQYF. In DNA form, the CDR3 reads TGTGCCAGCAGCAGTCAGGACAGGGGGATTTACGAGCAGTACTTC. The chain couples TRBV6-5 to TRBJ2-7, with 10 nucleotides matching TRBD1. J lost 4 bases, V lost 6 bases, and 9 bases had no gene match. Germline V gives CDR1 MNHEY, CDR2 SVGAGI. The CDR3 covers 15 residues.

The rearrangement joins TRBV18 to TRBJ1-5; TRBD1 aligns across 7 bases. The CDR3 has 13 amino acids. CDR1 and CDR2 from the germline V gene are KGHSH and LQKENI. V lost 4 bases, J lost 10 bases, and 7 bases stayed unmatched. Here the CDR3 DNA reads TGTGCCAGCTCACTGGACAGGTATGAACCCCAGCATTTT. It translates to CASSLDRYEPQHF.

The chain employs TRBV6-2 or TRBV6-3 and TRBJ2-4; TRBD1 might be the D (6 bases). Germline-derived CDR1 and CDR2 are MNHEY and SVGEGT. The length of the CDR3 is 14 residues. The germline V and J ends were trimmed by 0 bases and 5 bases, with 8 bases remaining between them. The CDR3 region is CASSYSAGENIQYF. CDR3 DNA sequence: TGTGCCAGCAGTTACTCGGCAGGGGAAAACATTCAGTACTTC.

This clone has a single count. CDR3 bases: TGTGCCAGCAGCTTAGCGAGGACAGGGAGGGTGAACGAGCAGTACTTC. Residues: CASSLARTGRVNEQYF. The rearrangement joins TRBV7-2 to TRBJ2-7; tentatively, D is TRBD1 (8 bases). The CDR3 runs to 16 residues. Per germline, CDR1 SGHTA and CDR2 FQGNSA. Trimming removed 0 bases at V and 5 bases at J, with 17 bases between.

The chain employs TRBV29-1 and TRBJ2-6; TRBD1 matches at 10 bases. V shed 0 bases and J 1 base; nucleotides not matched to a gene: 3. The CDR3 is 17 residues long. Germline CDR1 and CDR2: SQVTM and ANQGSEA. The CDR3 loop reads CSVEERDRGSGANVLTF. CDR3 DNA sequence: TGCAGCGTTGAAGAAAGGGACAGGGGTTCTGGGGCCAACGTCCTGACTTTC.

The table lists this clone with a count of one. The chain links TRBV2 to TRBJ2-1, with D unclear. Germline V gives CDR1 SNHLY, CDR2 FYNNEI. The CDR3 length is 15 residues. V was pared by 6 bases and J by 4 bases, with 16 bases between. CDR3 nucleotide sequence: TGTGCCAGCAGCCGGTCCCCCCACCGATACAATGAGCAGTTCTTC. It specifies CASSRSPHRYNEQFF.

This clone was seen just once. This CDR3 reads CASKEHGNTEAFF. The CDR3, as DNA: TGTGCCAGTAAGGAGCATGGGAACACTGAAGCTTTCTTT. The rearrangement uses TRBV19 and TRBJ1-1, with D unresolved. Germline loops: CDR1 LNHDA, CDR2 SQIVND (reference sequence). V shed 7 bases and J shed 1 base, with 10 bases lying between them. The CDR3 totals 13 residues.

This CDR3 reads CASSLTSGRGGETQYF. CDR3 in DNA: TGCGCCAGCAGTTTGACTAGCGGGAGAGGGGGGGAGACCCAGTACTTC. This chain uses TRBV5-1 with TRBJ2-5, with 12 positions matching TRBD2. J lost 5 bases, V lost 5 bases, and 10 bases had no gene match. CDR3 length equals 16 residues. Germline V gene data show CDR1 as SGHRS and CDR2 as YFSETQ.

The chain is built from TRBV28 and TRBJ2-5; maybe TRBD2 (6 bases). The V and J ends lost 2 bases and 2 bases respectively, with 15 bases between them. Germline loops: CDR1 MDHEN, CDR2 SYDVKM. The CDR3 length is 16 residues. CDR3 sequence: CASSLEPGTLQETQYF. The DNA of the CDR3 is TGTGCCAGCAGTTTAGAACCCGGGACTTTACAAGAGACCCAGTACTTC.

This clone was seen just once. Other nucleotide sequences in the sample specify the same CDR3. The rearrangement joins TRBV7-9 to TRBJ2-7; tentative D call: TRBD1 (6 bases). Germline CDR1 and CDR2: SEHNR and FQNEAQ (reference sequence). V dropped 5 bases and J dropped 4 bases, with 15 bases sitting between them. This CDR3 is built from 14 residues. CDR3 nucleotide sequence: TGTGCCAGCAGCCCTCAGGACAGACCTTACGAGCAGTACTTC. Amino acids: CASSPQDRPYEQYF.

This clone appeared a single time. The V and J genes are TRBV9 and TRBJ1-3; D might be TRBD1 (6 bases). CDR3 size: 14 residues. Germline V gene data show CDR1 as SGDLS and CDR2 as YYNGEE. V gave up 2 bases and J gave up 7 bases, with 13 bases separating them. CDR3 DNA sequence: TGTGCCAGCAGCGTTAGAGCAGGGGTGAACACCATATATTTT. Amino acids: CASSVRAGVNTIYF.

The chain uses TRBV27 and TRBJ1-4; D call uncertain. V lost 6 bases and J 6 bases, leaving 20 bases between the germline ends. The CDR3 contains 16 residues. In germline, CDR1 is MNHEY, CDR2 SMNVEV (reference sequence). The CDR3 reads CASSPAGLRGDEKLFF. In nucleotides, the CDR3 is TGTGCCAGCAGCCCGGCCGGATTACGAGGAGATGAAAAACTGTTTTTT.

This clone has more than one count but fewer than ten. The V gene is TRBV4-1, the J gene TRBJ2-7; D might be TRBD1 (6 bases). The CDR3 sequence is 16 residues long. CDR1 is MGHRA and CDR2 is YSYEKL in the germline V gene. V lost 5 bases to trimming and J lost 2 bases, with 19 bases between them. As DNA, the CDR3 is TGCGCCAGCAGCGGCAAGATGCTGGGGGCACCCTACGAGCAGTACTTC. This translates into CASSGKMLGAPYEQYF.

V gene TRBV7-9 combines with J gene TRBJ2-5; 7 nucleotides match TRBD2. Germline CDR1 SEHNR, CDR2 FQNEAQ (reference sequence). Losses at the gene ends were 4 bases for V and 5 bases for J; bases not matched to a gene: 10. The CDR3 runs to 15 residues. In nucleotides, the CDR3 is TGTGCCAGCAGCTCCCTGGCGGGAGTGGGGGAGACCCAGTACTTC. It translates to CASSSLAGVGETQYF.

CDR3 in amino acids: CASSYSTFGSRVYEQYF. The CDR3 DNA reads TGTGCCAGCAGTTACTCTACCTTTGGCTCCCGGGTGTACGAGCAGTACTTC. The chain carries TRBV6-2 or TRBV6-3 and TRBJ2-7; D is uncertain. Trimming left V 0 bases short and J 4 bases short, with 19 bases between. This CDR3 region has 17 residues. Germline CDR1 is MNHEY and CDR2 is SVGEGT.

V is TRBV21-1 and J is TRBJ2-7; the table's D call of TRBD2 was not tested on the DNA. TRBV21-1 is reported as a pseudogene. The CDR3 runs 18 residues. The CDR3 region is CASSKGSSGSPWSYEQYF. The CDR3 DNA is TGTGCCAGCAGCAAAGGTTCTAGCGGGAGTCCTTGGAGCTACGAGCAGTACTTC.

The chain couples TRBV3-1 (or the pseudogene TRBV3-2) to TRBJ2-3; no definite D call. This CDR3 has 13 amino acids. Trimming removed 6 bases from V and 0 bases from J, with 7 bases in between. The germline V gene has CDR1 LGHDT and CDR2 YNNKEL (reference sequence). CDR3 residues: CASRFSSTDTQYF. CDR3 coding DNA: TGTGCCAGCAGATTCTCTAGCACAGATACGCAGTATTTT.

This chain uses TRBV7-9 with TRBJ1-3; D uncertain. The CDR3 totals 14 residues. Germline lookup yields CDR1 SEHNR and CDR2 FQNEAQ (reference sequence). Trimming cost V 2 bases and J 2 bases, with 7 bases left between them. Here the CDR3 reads CASSLRGTGNTIYF. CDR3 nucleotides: TGTGCCAGCAGCTTACGAGGGACTGGAAACACCATATATTTT. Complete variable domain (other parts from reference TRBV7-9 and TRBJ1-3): DTGVSQNPRHKITKRGQNVTFRCDPISEHNRLYWYRQTLGQGPEFLTYFQNEAQLEKSRLLSDRFSAERPKGSFSTLEIQRTEQGDSAMYLCASSLRGTGNTIYFGEGSWLTVV.

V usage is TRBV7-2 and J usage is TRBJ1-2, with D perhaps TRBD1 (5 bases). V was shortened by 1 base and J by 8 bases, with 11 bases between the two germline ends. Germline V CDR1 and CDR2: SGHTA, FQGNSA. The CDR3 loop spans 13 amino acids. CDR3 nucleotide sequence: TGTGCCAGCAGCTTAGGGGGGGTAGGCGGCTACACCTTC. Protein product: CASSLGGVGGYTF.

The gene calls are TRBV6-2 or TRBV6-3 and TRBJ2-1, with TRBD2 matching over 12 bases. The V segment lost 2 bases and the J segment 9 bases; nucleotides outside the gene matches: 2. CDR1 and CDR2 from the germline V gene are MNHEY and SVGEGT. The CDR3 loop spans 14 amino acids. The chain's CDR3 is CASSYASGRVEQFF. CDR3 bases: TGTGCCAGCAGTTACGCTAGCGGGAGGGTTGAGCAGTTCTTC.

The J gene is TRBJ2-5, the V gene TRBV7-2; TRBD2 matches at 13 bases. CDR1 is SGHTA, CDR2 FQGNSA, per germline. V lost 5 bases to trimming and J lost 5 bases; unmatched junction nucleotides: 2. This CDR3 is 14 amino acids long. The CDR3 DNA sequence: TGTGCCAGCAGCACGGGACTAGCGGGGGAGACCCAGTACTTC. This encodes CASSTGLAGETQYF.

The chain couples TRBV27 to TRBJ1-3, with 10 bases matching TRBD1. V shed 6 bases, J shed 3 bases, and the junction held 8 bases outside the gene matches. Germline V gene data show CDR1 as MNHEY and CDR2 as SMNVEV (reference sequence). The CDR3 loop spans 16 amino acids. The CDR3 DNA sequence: TGTGCCAGCAGGCCTACCGGGACAGGGGATGGAAACACCATATATTTT. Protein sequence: CASRPTGTGDGNTIYF.

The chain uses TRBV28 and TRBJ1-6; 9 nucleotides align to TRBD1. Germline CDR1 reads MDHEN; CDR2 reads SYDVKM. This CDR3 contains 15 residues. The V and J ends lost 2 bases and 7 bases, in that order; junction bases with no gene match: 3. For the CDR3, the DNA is TGTGCCAGCAGTTTAGACAGGGGGACAAATTCACCCCTCCACTTT. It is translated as CASSLDRGTNSPLHF. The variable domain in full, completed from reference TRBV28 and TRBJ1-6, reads DVKVTQSSRYLVKRTGEKVFLECVQDMDHENMFWYRQDPGLGLRLIYFSYDVKMKEKGDIPEGYSVSREKKERFSLILESASTNQTSMYLCASSLDRGTNSPLHFGNGTRLTVT.

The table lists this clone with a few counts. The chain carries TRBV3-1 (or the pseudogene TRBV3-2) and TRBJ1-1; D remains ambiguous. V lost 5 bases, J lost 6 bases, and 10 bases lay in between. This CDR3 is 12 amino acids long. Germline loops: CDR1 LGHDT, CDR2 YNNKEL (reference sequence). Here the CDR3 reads CASSEGRAEAFF. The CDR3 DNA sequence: TGTGCCAGCAGCGAAGGGAGGGCTGAAGCTTTCTTT.

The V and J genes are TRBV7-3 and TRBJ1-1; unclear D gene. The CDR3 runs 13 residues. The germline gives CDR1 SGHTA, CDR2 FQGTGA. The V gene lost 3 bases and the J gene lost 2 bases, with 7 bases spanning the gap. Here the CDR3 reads CASSFDYNTEAFF. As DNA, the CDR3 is TGTGCCAGCAGCTTCGACTACAACACTGAAGCTTTCTTT.